This T cell receptor beta chain was found in a study of blood T cell repertoires in COVID-19 (dated by TCRdb to about 2020). In the study overall: Samples from collaborators originated in the United States, Italy and Spain and spanned both the acute and convalescent phases of COVID-19. The samples were drawn from the first 160 participants of the ongoing ImmuneRACE study and from some 1,300 subjects provided by 6 global collaborators. Where available, HLA class I and class II types were taken from metadata supplied by the sample provider and were not determined by assay-based typing. Subjects who had been exposed to COVID-19, were actively infected with it, or had recovered from it provided the deeply sampled blood TCRbeta repertoires that made up the dataset. The repertoires were released in a freely available public database meant as a resource for research on the immune response to SARS-CoV-2. Nearly every sample came with metadata listing a de-identified subject ID, COVID-19 status, age in years and sex. The material from the prospective study consisted of cDNA or gDNA derived from T cells, B-cell-depleted T cells, or PBMCs.

Remarks on this clone: No antigen is known for it. Base qualities are not at hand, and no much larger clone is one base apart.

Study-level results and caveats: The quantity of clinical and demographic metadata differed by source and by participant and was supplied without curation.

Collaborating institutions collected whole blood in K2EDTA tubes following their own protocols. Collaborator samples were shipped for TCRbeta analysis as frozen whole blood, isolated PBMCs, or DNA extracted from either sample type. TCRbeta CDR3 regions were amplified from genomic DNA using the immunoSEQ Assay, a bias-controlled multiplex PCR. For the original study's pipeline: The number of nucleated cells in each sample was estimated from the amplification of reference gene primers within the assay. To quantify the absolute abundance of each unique TCRbeta CDR3 rearrangement, sequence reads were collapsed and filtered. Productive Simpson clonality was computed per sample as the square root of Simpson's diversity index over productive rearrangements. TCRdb provides this immuneACCESS table in a form limited to in-frame rearrangements. Some clones are lacking; in checked studies, under half of them reflect an unresolved V gene, and why the rest are absent is not known. Clone size and the V and J calls come from that table; the DNA yielded D and trimming. The sample includes roughly 89,000 clones, with approximately 78% observed a single time. The biggest ten clones account for about 16% of the sample.

CDR1 and CDR2, looked up from the germline V gene, are SNHLY and FYNNEI. Relative to germline, V is 10 bases shorter and J is 0 bases shorter, with 16 bases between their ends. The CDR3 sequence holds 15 residues, the cysteine and phenylalanine included. Only the CDR3 part of the read is kept: 45 bases, read in frame from the first base. The TCR originated in a woman of 80 years or more with acute or convalescent COVID-19. The sample was peripheral blood. Recombination joined TRBV2 with TRBJ1-3; the D gene is not confidently resolved. Here is the DNA: TGTGCCACCAGCTCGGGGAAAAGCTCTGGAAACACCATATATTTT. The resulting protein is CATSSGKSSGNTIYF.